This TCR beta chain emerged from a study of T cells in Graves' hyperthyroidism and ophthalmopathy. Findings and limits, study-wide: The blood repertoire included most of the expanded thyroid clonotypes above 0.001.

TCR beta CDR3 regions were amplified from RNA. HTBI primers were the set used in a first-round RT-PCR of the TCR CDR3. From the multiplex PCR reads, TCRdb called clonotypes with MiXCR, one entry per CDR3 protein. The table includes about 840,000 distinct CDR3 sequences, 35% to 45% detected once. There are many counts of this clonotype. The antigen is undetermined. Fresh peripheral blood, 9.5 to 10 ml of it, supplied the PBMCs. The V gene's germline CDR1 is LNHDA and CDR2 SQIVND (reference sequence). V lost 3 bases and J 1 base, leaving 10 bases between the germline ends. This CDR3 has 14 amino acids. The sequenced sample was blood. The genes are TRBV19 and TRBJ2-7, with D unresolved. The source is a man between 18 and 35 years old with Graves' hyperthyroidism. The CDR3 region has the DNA TGTGCCAGTAGTATCTCCGCTAGTTCCTACGAGCAGTACTTC. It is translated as CASSISASSYEQYF.